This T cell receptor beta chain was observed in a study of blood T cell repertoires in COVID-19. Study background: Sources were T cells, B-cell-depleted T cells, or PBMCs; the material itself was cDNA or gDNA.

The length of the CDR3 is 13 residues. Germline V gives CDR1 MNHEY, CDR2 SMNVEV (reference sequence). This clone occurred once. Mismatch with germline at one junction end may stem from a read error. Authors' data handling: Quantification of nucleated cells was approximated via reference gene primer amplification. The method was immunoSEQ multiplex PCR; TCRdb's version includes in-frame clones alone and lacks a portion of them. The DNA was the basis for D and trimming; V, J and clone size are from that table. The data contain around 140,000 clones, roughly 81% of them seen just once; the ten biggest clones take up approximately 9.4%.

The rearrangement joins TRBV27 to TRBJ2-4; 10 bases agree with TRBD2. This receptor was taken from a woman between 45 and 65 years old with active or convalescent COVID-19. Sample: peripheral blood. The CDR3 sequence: CASSNLKREGPSF. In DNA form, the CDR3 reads TGTGCCAGCAGCAACCTCAAGCGGGAGGGCCCCTCGTTC.